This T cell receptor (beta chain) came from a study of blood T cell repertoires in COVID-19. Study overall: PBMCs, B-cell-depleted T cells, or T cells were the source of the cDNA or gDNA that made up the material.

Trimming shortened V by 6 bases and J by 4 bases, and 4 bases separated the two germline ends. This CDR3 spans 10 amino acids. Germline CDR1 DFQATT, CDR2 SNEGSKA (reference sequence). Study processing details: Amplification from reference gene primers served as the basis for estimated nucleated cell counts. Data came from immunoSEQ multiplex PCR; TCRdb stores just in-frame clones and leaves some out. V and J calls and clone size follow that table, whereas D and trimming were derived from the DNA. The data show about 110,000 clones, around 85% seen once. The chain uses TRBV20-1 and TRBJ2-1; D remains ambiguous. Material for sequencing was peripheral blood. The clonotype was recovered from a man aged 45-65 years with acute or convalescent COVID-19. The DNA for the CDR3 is TGCAGTGCGCAGTACAATGAGCAGTTCTTC. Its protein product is CSAQYNEQFF.